The TCR beta chain under discussion was sequenced for a study of shared clonotypes between healthy human individuals. Study context: Each donor's CD8 memory used one plate, CD8 naive two, each CD4 subset three.

For every subset, genomic DNA was evenly distributed across several immunoSEQ plates. The data were produced by immunoSEQ multiplex PCR, yet TCRdb's version contains in-frame clones alone and is incomplete. The table shows roughly 2.4 million clones, with nearly 97% occurring only once. On this clone: Its specificity is unknown.

This CDR3 spans 16 amino acids. V shed 5 bases and J 3 bases; nucleotides not matched to a gene: 10. CDR1 is LNHNV, CDR2 YYDKDF, per germline (reference sequence). Study results and caveats: Among non-shared clonotypes, generation probabilities were lower than among those shared by all four donors.

Sequenced sample: naive CD4+ T cells sorted from blood. The subset here: CD45RA+ positively selected. The rearrangement joins TRBV15 to TRBJ2-7, with 10 bases that match TRBD2. This TCR came from a young man in good health. As DNA, the CDR3 is TGTGCCACCAGCCCGCTAGCGGGGGCTAAGTACTACGAGCAGTACTTC. Its protein is CATSPLAGAKYYEQYF.